The 12 T cell receptor beta chains listed next were all sequenced from one sample in a study of cytomegalovirus exposure and HLA in healthy donors. The PCR used 60 Vbeta and 13 Jbeta primers. The assay was immunoSEQ multiplex PCR, and TCRdb's table has in-frame clones only and misses some. The sample shows around 140,000 clones, approximately 77% of them seen only once. The specimen sequenced was PBMCs. The source of these receptors is a woman in her 40s in good health and CMV-seronegative.

This clone showed up just a few times. Germline is not matched at one junction end, which may reflect a read error. The chain has TRBV7-9 and TRBJ1-1, with D unclear. This CDR3 has 12 residues. Per germline, CDR1 SEHNR and CDR2 FQNEAQ (reference sequence). CDR3 bases: TGTTCCAGCAGCTTAGGTGTGAAAACAGTTGGCTTT. It encodes CSSSLGVKTVGF.

V and J are TRBV7-9 and TRBJ2-7; 9 nucleotides align to TRBD1. CDR1 and CDR2 (germline): SEHNR, FQNEAQ (reference sequence). The CDR3 is made up of 14 amino acids. With V trimmed by 5 bases and J by 4 bases, 6 bases remained unmatched. The CDR3 DNA reads as TGTGCCAGCAGCCCAACAGGGGGCGCGTACGAGCAGTACTTC. Protein: CASSPTGGAYEQYF.

This clone was observed a few times. The chain couples TRBV11-3 to TRBJ2-6; D may be TRBD1 (6 bases). The CDR3 length is 20 residues. V lost 1 base and J 6 bases, leaving 25 bases between the germline ends. CDR1 SGHNT and CDR2 YENEEA come from the germline V gene. The CDR3 protein is CASSLGGWGTPEPEANVLTF. The CDR3, as DNA: TGTGCCAGCAGCTTAGGGGGTTGGGGGACACCGGAACCCGAGGCCAACGTCCTGACTTTC.

The chain has TRBV2 and TRBJ2-3; 7 positions match TRBD2. Looked up from germline, CDR1 is SNHLY and CDR2 is FYNNEI. J gave up 2 bases and V 7 bases, and 12 bases lay outside the gene matches. The CDR3 runs to 16 residues. CDR3: CASTDLLASPTDTQYF. The DNA for the CDR3 is TGTGCCAGCACTGACCTACTAGCGTCCCCCACAGATACGCAGTATTTT.

This chain uses TRBV7-2 with TRBJ2-7; a possible D gene is TRBD1 (5 bases). The CDR3 has 14 residues. Germline assignment: CDR1 SGHTA and CDR2 FQGNSA. V shed 1 base and J shed 4 bases, with 11 bases lying between them. CDR3 region: CASSLGGTKYEQYF. CDR3 sequence (DNA): TGTGCCAGCAGCTTAGGGGGCACTAAGTACGAGCAGTACTTC. Drawing the rest from reference TRBV7-2 and TRBJ2-7, the complete variable domain is GAGVSQSPSNKVTEKGKDVELRCDPISGHTALYWYRQSLGQGLEFLIYFQGNSAPDKSGLPSDRFSAERTGGSVSTLTIQRTQQEDSAVYLCASSLGGTKYEQYFGPGTRLTVT.

The chain combines TRBV7-8 with TRBJ1-2, with D tentatively TRBD1 (6 bases). Trimming took 3 bases from V and 8 from J, leaving 10 bases between them. The germline V gene encodes CDR1 SGHVS and CDR2 FQNEAQ. The length of the CDR3 is 12 residues. CDR3 loop: CASSLGARGYTF. CDR3 DNA: TGTGCCAGCAGCTTGGGGGCACGAGGCTACACCTTC.

The chain combines TRBV7-6 with TRBJ1-1, with D uncertain. Trimming shortened V by 1 base and J by 4 bases, and 10 bases separated the two germline ends. CDR3 size: 14 residues. Germline loops: CDR1 SGHVS, CDR2 FNYEAQ. Here the CDR3 DNA reads TGTGCCAGCAGCTTAGATAGACTGGGCACTGAAGCTTTCTTT. Protein product: CASSLDRLGTEAFF.

V and J are TRBV28 and TRBJ2-7, with TRBD1 as a possible D gene (5 bases). CDR1 and CDR2 (germline): MDHEN, SYDVKM. This CDR3 region has 15 residues. The ends were cut back, 5 bases at V and 0 bases at J, with 14 bases in the middle. CDR3 sequence: CASSITGLSSYEQYF. The DNA for the CDR3 is TGTGCCAGCAGTATAACAGGCCTCAGCTCCTACGAGCAGTACTTC.

This sequence joins TRBV4-1 and TRBJ2-7, with 7 bases matching TRBD1. The germline V gene has CDR1 MGHRA and CDR2 YSYEKL. The V and J ends lost 3 bases and 9 bases, in that order; junction bases with no gene match: 29. The CDR3 spans 20 residues. CDR3 DNA sequence: TGCGCCAGCAGCCAGGGAATCGGGACAGATTACTATTTGCGGGCCCCAGGGCAGTACTTC. Its protein product is CASSQGIGTDYYLRAPGQYF.

This clone showed up just a few times. This sequence joins TRBV7-2 and TRBJ1-2; 8 bases match TRBD1. With V trimmed by 2 bases and J by 2 bases, 1 base remained unmatched. The CDR3 consists of 14 residues. The germline V gene has CDR1 SGHTA and CDR2 FQGNSA. This CDR3 is CASSLTGGNYGYTF. In DNA, the CDR3 is TGTGCCAGCAGCTTAACAGGGGGGAACTATGGCTACACCTTC.

The V call is TRBV9, the J call TRBJ2-7, with D possibly matching TRBD1 (8 bases). This CDR3 comprises 16 residues. The ends were cut back, 0 bases at V and 6 bases at J, with 19 bases in the middle. In germline, CDR1 is SGDLS, CDR2 YYNGEE. DNA for the CDR3: TGTGCCAGCAGCGTAGCTACAGGGGGGGCGCAGGGCGAGCAGTACTTC. Translation: CASSVATGGAQGEQYF.

The gene calls are TRBV19 and TRBJ1-2, with D unresolved. The CDR3 runs to 13 residues. Germline lookup yields CDR1 LNHDA and CDR2 SQIVND (reference sequence). V was pared by 5 bases and J by 5 bases, with 12 bases between. CDR3 DNA: TGTGCCAGTAGTGAGGCCGCTCGTTATGGCTACACCTTC. Its translation is CASSEAARYGYTF.